This TCR beta chain came from a study of beta chain features in type 1 diabetes. In regard to this clone: What it binds is unknown.

CD4+ cells of the naive, central memory, regulatory and stem cell-like memory types were sorted via CD45RO/CCR7/CD25/CD127/CD95/CD27. Isolated RNA was reverse transcribed in full, so expressed TCRB transcripts were sequenced. The assay was immunoSEQ multiplex PCR, and TCRdb's table has in-frame clones only and misses some. The sample contains 310,000 or so clones, about a tenth of which appear only once. Study-wide points: The study found moderately but significantly shorter TCRB CDR3s in all four CD4+ subsets of Type 1 diabetes patients.

This sequence originates from a man in his thirties or forties with type 1 diabetes. Material for sequencing was central memory CD4+ T cells from blood.

The CDR3 sequence: CASSLPPSGGPQYF. CDR3 DNA sequence: TGTGCCAGCAGCTTGCCGCCCAGCGGGGGGCCCCAGTACTTC. V is TRBV11-2 and J is TRBJ2-5; TRBD2 aligns across 9 bases. CDR3 size: 14 residues. Trimming removed 3 bases from V and 9 bases from J; junction bases left unmatched: 8. In germline, CDR1 is SGHAT, CDR2 FQNNGV.